This TCR beta chain was sequenced for a study of cytomegalovirus exposure and HLA in healthy donors. A remark on this clone: The antigen is undetermined.

In the PCR, 60 Vbeta and 13 Jbeta primers were used. Under the authors' procedure: An analysis performed later counted 74 million or so unique TCR beta chains (around 9.9 million of them shared). Data came from immunoSEQ multiplex PCR; TCRdb stores just in-frame clones and leaves some out. V and J calls plus clone size are reproduced from that table; the DNA served to infer D and trimming. The profile covers approximately 180,000 clones, with around four fifths appearing a single time and roughly 1.4% taken by the ten largest. General study findings and limits: Most TCR sequences were rare, but some public TCRs occurred in many donors.

The CDR3 is 16 amino acids. Germline V gene data show CDR1 as SGHRS and CDR2 as YFSETQ. J gave up 4 bases and V 0 bases, and 0 bases lay outside the gene matches. Healthy bone marrow donors formed the donor group. The chain recombines TRBV5-1 with TRBJ2-1; 14 positions agree with TRBD2. This TCR came from a woman in her thirties in good health and CMV-seropositive. Sequenced sample: PBMCs. CDR3 DNA sequence: TGCGCCAGCAGCTTGGGACTAGCGGGAGGGTACAATGAGCAGTTCTTC. Protein product: CASSLGLAGGYNEQFF.